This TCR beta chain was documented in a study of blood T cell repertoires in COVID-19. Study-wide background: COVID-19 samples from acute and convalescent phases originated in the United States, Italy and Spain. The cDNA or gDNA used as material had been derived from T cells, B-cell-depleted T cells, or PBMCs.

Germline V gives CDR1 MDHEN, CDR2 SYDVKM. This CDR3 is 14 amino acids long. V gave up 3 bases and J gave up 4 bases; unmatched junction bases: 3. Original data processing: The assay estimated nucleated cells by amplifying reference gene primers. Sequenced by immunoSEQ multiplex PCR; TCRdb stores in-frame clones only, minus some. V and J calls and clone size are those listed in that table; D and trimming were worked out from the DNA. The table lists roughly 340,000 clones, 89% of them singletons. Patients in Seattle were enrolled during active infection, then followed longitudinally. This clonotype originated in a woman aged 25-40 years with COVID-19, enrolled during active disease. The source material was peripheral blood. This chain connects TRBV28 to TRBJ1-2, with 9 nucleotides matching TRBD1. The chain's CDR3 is CASSFGTGPYGYTF. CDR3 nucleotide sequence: TGTGCCAGCAGTTTCGGGACAGGGCCCTATGGCTACACCTTC.